Sequencing of this T cell receptor beta chain was carried out in a study of T-cell reconstitution after alpha-beta-depleted transplantation in children. This clonotype has just a few counts. Preparing the TCRbeta library involved the use of unique molecular identifiers. MiXCR, run by TCRdb on the PCR reads, gives a single entry per CDR3 protein. The sample consists of 350,000 to 450,000 distinct CDR3 sequences, more than 10% of them appearing once. CDR1 and CDR2 (germline): SEHNR, FQNEAQ (reference sequence). V shed 7 bases and J shed 6 bases, with 22 bases lying between them. The CDR3 sequence is 15 residues long.

The source is a human donor who donated a stem cell graft to a child with Fanconi anemia. The V gene is TRBV7-9, the J gene TRBJ2-7; D is perhaps TRBD2 (6 bases). The specimen comprised PBMCs, sampled from the stem cell graft. The CDR3 is CASMGPPGGRGEQYF. The CDR3, as DNA: TGTGCCAGCATGGGACCCCCCGGGGGTCGTGGCGAGCAGTACTTC.